The entry below gives a single T cell receptor (beta chain) sequence along with its context. The data were taken from a study of blood T cell repertoires in COVID-19. Study summary: Some COVID-19 samples were acute and others convalescent; all came from the United States, Italy and Spain. T cells, B-cell-depleted T cells, or PBMCs supplied cDNA or gDNA.

In the authors' methods: Nucleated cell counts were estimated from reference gene primer amplification. Sequenced by immunoSEQ multiplex PCR; TCRdb stores in-frame clones only, minus some. V and J calls and clone size are copied from that table; D and trimming were computed from the DNA. The sample carries about 330,000 clones, about 90% recorded once. Living in 25 or so US areas, the participants were between 18 and 89 years of age. There are 13 residues in the CDR3. V was cut by 6 bases and J by 5 bases, with 13 bases left in between. Germline V gene data show CDR1 as LNHDA and CDR2 as SQIVND (reference sequence).

Sequencing input: PBMCs or T cells enriched from blood (not recorded which). This chain uses TRBV19 with TRBJ1-1, with D maybe TRBD1 (5 bases). This TCR was sampled from a woman under 40 who had recovered from COVID-19. The CDR3 DNA follows: TGTGCCAGTAGGACAAGGACATTAACTGAAGCTTTCTTT. As protein: CASRTRTLTEAFF.